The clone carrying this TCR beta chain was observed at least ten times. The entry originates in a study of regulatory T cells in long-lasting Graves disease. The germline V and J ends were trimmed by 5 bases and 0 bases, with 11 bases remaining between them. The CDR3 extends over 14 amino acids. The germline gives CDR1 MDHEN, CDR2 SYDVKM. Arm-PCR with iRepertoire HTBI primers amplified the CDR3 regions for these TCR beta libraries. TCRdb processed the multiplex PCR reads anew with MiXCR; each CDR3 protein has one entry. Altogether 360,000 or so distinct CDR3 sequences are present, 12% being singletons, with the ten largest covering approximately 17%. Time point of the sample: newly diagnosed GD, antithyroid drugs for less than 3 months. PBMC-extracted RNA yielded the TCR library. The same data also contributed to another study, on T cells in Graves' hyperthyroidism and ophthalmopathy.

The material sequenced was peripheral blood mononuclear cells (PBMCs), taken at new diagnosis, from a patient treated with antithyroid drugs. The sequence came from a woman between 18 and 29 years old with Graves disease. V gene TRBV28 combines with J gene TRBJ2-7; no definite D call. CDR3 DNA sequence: TGTGCCAGCAGTCCAGACACGTTCTCCTACGAGCAGTACTTC. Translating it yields CASSPDTFSYEQYF.